One sample yielded the 26 T cell receptor beta chains listed below, sequenced in a study of blood T cells in healthy people across ages. Then a second PCR, running roughly 7 to 11 cycles, was carried out with a sample-barcoded 5' primer and a J-beta primer mix. MiXCR was run by TCRdb on the 5' RACE reads, yielding one entry per CDR3 protein. The sample records about 730,000 distinct CDR3 sequences, roughly 41% being singletons. What was sequenced was blood. Receptor source: a woman aged 60 to 75 in good health.

The table lists this clonotype with a count of one. The chain is built from TRBV6-6 and TRBJ2-3; tentatively, D is TRBD1 or TRBD2 (7 bases each). This CDR3 is built from 15 residues. Per the germline V gene, CDR1 is MNHNY and CDR2 is SVGAGI (reference sequence). The V end lost 3 bases, the J end lost 9 bases, and 19 bases lay between the germline ends. In DNA form, the CDR3 reads TGTGCCAGCAGTTATTTAGCGGGCCTCAGGGGGACGCAGTATTTT. This translates into CASSYLAGLRGTQYF.

This chain joins TRBV18 and TRBJ2-2; D might be TRBD2 (5 bases). V was clipped by 6 bases and J by 1 base, with 12 bases between them. CDR3 length equals 15 residues. CDR1 and CDR2 from the germline V gene are KGHSH and LQKENI. DNA of the CDR3: TGTGCCAGCTCCCCTCTGGACTGGAACACCGGGGAGCTGTTTTTT. Its translation is CASSPLDWNTGELFF.

The chain recombines TRBV6-6 with TRBJ1-1, with unresolved D. The CDR3 length is 16 residues. Germline CDR1 and CDR2: MNHNY and SVGAGI (reference sequence). Between the trimmed V and J ends, which lost 0 bases and 0 bases, there was a span of 11 bases. CDR3 sequence (DNA): TGTGCCAGCAGTTACTCAAGGCACAGAGTGAACACTGAAGCTTTCTTT. Translated: CASSYSRHRVNTEAFF.

The chain uses TRBV20-1 and TRBJ1-6; D is unclear. Per the germline V gene, CDR1 is DFQATT and CDR2 is SNEGSKA (reference sequence). With 3 bases removed from V and 5 bases from J, the gap between germline ends came to 14 bases. This CDR3 is built from 15 residues. CDR3 sequence: CSASHFALDNSPLHF. DNA of the CDR3: TGCAGTGCTAGTCACTTCGCGCTGGATAATTCACCCCTCCACTTT.

This clonotype appeared many times. The chain joins TRBV7-2 to TRBJ2-3; TRBD2 is a possible D gene (6 bases). The germline V and J ends were trimmed by 3 bases and 0 bases, with 10 bases remaining between them. The CDR3 consists of 15 residues. Germline V gives CDR1 SGHTA, CDR2 FQGNSA. Here the CDR3 reads CASSLGGHSTDTQYF. CDR3 DNA sequence: TGTGCCAGCAGCTTGGGGGGTCATAGCACAGATACGCAGTATTTT. Full variable domain (outside the CDR3, taken from reference TRBV7-2 and TRBJ2-3): GAGVSQSPSNKVTEKGKDVELRCDPISGHTALYWYRQSLGQGLEFLIYFQGNSAPDKSGLPSDRFSAERTGGSVSTLTIQRTQQEDSAVYLCASSLGGHSTDTQYFGPGTRLTVL.

The chain is built from TRBV7-9 and TRBJ1-4; 9 bases are shared with TRBD1. CDR3 length: 16 amino acids. After removal of 2 bases from V and 7 bases from J, the junction contained 8 bases not matched to a gene. Looked up from germline, CDR1 is SEHNR and CDR2 is FQNEAQ (reference sequence). The CDR3 loop reads CASSLRRDREGEKLFF. CDR3 nucleotide sequence: TGTGCCAGCAGCTTACGCCGGGACAGGGAAGGTGAAAAACTGTTTTTT.

V is TRBV6-2 or TRBV6-3 and J is TRBJ2-1; 9 bases agree with TRBD2. Gene TRBJ2-7 matches the end of the DNA better, so the J call may be wrong. The length of the CDR3 is 15 residues. CDR1 MNHEY and CDR2 SVGEGT come from the germline V gene. The CDR3 nucleotides read TGTGCCAGCAGTTGGGCTAGCGGGATATACAATGAGCAGTACTTC. Translation: CASSWASGIYNEQYF.

This clonotype was seen many times. The chain links TRBV29-1 to TRBJ2-7; D is unresolved. V lost 4 bases, J lost 5 bases, and 9 bases lay in between. The CDR3 runs 11 residues. The germline gives CDR1 SQVTM, CDR2 ANQGSEA. The CDR3, as DNA: TGCAGCGTTGGAGTTGGGAACGAGCAGTACTTC. Amino acid sequence: CSVGVGNEQYF.

The chain has TRBV2 and TRBJ2-7, with a possible D match to TRBD2 (6 bases). Germline loops: CDR1 SNHLY, CDR2 FYNNEI. Trimming shortened V by 6 bases and J by 0 bases, and 12 bases separated the two germline ends. The CDR3 is 14 amino acids. For the CDR3, the DNA is TGTGCCAGCAGATCCGGGACTGCCTCCTACGAGCAGTACTTC. It is translated as CASRSGTASYEQYF.

This clonotype was seen ten or more times. V usage is TRBV20-1 and J usage is TRBJ2-5; TRBD2 agrees at 7 bases. J was trimmed by 3 bases and V by 6 bases; bases with no gene match: 7. From germline, CDR1 is DFQATT and CDR2 SNEGSKA (reference sequence). This CDR3 has 13 residues. CDR3 in amino acids: CSAIAGTKETQYF. The CDR3 coding sequence is TGCAGTGCGATCGCCGGGACTAAAGAGACCCAGTACTTC.

V and J are TRBV20-1 and TRBJ2-1; 11 bases line up with TRBD2. The CDR3 length is 16 residues. Losses at the gene ends were 4 bases for V and 2 bases for J; bases not matched to a gene: 7. In germline, CDR1 is DFQATT, CDR2 SNEGSKA (reference sequence). CDR3 residues: CSATTGTSGTYNEQFF. CDR3 bases: TGCAGTGCTACCACAGGGACTAGCGGAACCTACAATGAGCAGTTCTTC.

V gene TRBV7-2 combines with J gene TRBJ2-1; 9 bases match TRBD2. The trim removed 4 bases at V and 0 bases at J, leaving 13 bases unmatched. Germline CDR1 SGHTA, CDR2 FQGNSA. The CDR3 length is 19 residues. CDR3 sequence (DNA): TGTGCCAGCAGCTACCGGGCCAGCGGGGGGCGGAGCTCCTACAATGAGCAGTTCTTC. This codes for CASSYRASGGRSSYNEQFF.

V usage is TRBV7-3 and J usage is TRBJ2-1, with 9 bases identical to TRBD1. J lost 14 bases, V lost 8 bases, and 7 bases had no gene match. CDR1 SGHTA and CDR2 FQGTGA come from the germline V gene. The CDR3 consists of 11 residues. This CDR3 is CASGSGTGKFF. The DNA of the CDR3 is TGTGCCAGCGGCTCCGGGACAGGGAAGTTCTTC.

In this sample, this clonotype turned up a few times. The chain carries TRBV5-6 and TRBJ2-5; the match to TRBD2 covers 11 bases. CDR3 length equals 17 residues. The ends lost 2 bases at V and 1 base at J; junction bases unmatched: 7. Germline V gene lookup returns CDR1 SGHDT and CDR2 YYEEEE. The CDR3: CASSFGLAGGGQETQYF. CDR3 nucleotide sequence: TGTGCCAGCAGCTTCGGGCTAGCGGGAGGTGGCCAAGAGACCCAGTACTTC. Full variable domain (missing parts from reference TRBV5-6 and TRBJ2-5): DAGVTQSPTHLIKTRGQQVTLRCSPKSGHDTVSWYQQALGQGPQFIFQYYEEEERQRGNFPDRFSGHQFPNYSSELNVNALLLGDSALYLCASSFGLAGGGQETQYFGPGTRLLVL.

The chain carries TRBV2 and TRBJ2-1; TRBD2 matches 9 bases. V shed 3 bases and J 9 bases; nucleotides not matched to a gene: 9. CDR3 length: 15 amino acids. CDR1 is SNHLY, CDR2 FYNNEI, per germline. The CDR3 sequence: CASSELLAGISEQFF. The CDR3 bases are TGTGCCAGCAGTGAGCTTCTAGCGGGAATAAGTGAGCAGTTCTTC. The whole variable domain, remainder taken from reference TRBV2 and TRBJ2-1, is EPEVTQTPSHQVTQMGQEVILRCVPISNHLYFYWYRQILGQKVEFLVSFYNNEISEKSEIFDDQFSVERPDGSNFTLKIRSTKLEDSAMYFCASSELLAGISEQFFGPGTRLTVL.

Comment on this clonotype: A much larger clone sits a single nucleotide away, making a read error possible. The chain carries TRBV6-2 or TRBV6-3 and TRBJ2-7; 10 bases are a match to TRBD2. Germline lookup yields CDR1 MNHEY and CDR2 SVGEGT. The CDR3 runs to 17 residues. The ends lost 6 bases at V and 0 bases at J; junction bases unmatched: 11. The CDR3 coding sequence is TGTGCCAGCAGCCGCGGACTAGCGGTGGTGGTCTCCTACGAGCAGTACTTC. This encodes CASSRGLAVVVSYEQYF.

The chain has TRBV10-3 and TRBJ2-7; 7 bases agree with TRBD2. V lost 6 bases and J lost 4; bases outside the gene matches: 9. Germline V lookup: CDR1 ENHRY, CDR2 SYGVKD. The CDR3 runs 14 residues. The CDR3 nucleotides are TGTGCCATCAGAAGCGGGGAATTGGGTTACGAGCAGTACTTC. Its translation is CAIRSGELGYEQYF.

This clonotype was seen a few times. This chain connects TRBV7-2 to TRBJ1-1, with D tentatively TRBD1 (5 bases). The CDR3 loop spans 13 amino acids. V dropped 5 bases and J dropped 11 bases, with 18 bases sitting between them. Germline values: CDR1 SGHTA, CDR2 FQGNSA. The CDR3, as DNA: TGTGCCAGCAGCCCCGTGACAGAGGGAGTGGCTTTCTTT. Translated, it gives CASSPVTEGVAFF.

The chain employs TRBV7-8 and TRBJ2-3, with 7 bases that match TRBD2. Germline values: CDR1 SGHVS, CDR2 FQNEAQ. V was clipped by 0 bases and J by 4 bases; unmatched bases: 4. This CDR3 comprises 15 residues. The CDR3 bases are TGTGCCAGCAGCTTAGCCGCGGGGGTAGCAGATACGCAGTATTTT. This sequence encodes CASSLAAGVADTQYF.

V usage is TRBV6-1 and J usage is TRBJ2-7; D possibly corresponds to TRBD1 (6 bases). The CDR3 loop spans 11 amino acids. Germline V lookup: CDR1 MNHNS, CDR2 SASEGT. DNA of the CDR3: TGTGTCGGCAGGGGTCACGACGAGCAGTACTTC. Residues: CVGRGHDEQYF.

This clonotype was observed a few times. The chain has TRBV14 and TRBJ2-7; D unclear. Germline V gives CDR1 SGHDN, CDR2 FVKESK. CDR3 length equals 17 residues. Between the trimmed V and J ends, which lost 1 base and 2 bases, there was a span of 18 bases. The CDR3 reads CASSQAEPQYRAYEQYF. CDR3 in DNA: TGTGCCAGCAGCCAAGCCGAACCACAGTACCGGGCCTACGAGCAGTACTTC.

The V call is TRBV7-9, the J call TRBJ1-1, with 9 bases lining up with TRBD1. V shed 5 bases, J shed 0 bases, and the junction held 4 bases outside the gene matches. The germline V gene encodes CDR1 SEHNR and CDR2 FQNEAQ (reference sequence). This CDR3 region has 15 residues. Written as DNA, the CDR3 is TGTGCCAGCAGCCGAGGGACAGGGATGAACACTGAAGCTTTCTTT. Encoded protein: CASSRGTGMNTEAFF.

This chain's CDR3 is CASREVEGYTDTQYF. The CDR3 nucleotides are TGTGCCAGCAGGGAGGTGGAGGGCTACACAGATACGCAGTATTTT. The chain has TRBV6-2 or TRBV6-3 and TRBJ2-3; perhaps TRBD2 as D (6 bases). In germline, CDR1 is MNHEY, CDR2 SVGEGT. Trimming took 6 bases from V and 2 from J, leaving 15 bases between them. This CDR3 spans 15 amino acids.

The chain combines TRBV15 with TRBJ2-7, with D maybe TRBD2 (5 bases). CDR1 and CDR2 from the germline V gene are LNHNV and YYDKDF (reference sequence). The CDR3 has 16 amino acids. V dropped 0 bases and J dropped 0 bases, with 12 bases sitting between them. As DNA, the CDR3 is TGTGCCACCAGCAGAGATTTAGCGAGTTCCTCCTACGAGCAGTACTTC. Translating it yields CATSRDLASSSYEQYF.

The V and J genes are TRBV5-1 and TRBJ2-1; 11 bases match TRBD2. V lost 0 bases and J lost 8; bases outside the gene matches: 10. Germline CDR1 reads SGHRS; CDR2 reads YFSETQ. This CDR3 has 17 amino acids. CDR3 DNA: TGCGCCAGCAGCTTGGCCGGAACTAGCGGGAGTAGGGATGAGCAGTTCTTC. Its protein product is CASSLAGTSGSRDEQFF. The complete variable domain, with remaining parts taken from reference TRBV5-1 and TRBJ2-1, reads KAGVTQTPRYLIKTRGQQVTLSCSPISGHRSVSWYQQTPGQGLQFLFEYFSETQRNKGNFPGRFSGRQFSNSRSEMNVSTLELGDSALYLCASSLAGTSGSRDEQFFGPGTRLTVL.

This chain joins TRBV7-9 and TRBJ1-6; D not certain. Germline loops: CDR1 SEHNR, CDR2 FQNEAQ (reference sequence). The CDR3 totals 15 residues. Trimming took off 2 bases at V and 5 bases at J, with 10 bases between the two ends. The CDR3 sequence: CASSLSQANNSPLHF. The CDR3 bases are TGTGCCAGCAGCTTAAGCCAGGCAAATAATTCACCCCTCCACTTT.